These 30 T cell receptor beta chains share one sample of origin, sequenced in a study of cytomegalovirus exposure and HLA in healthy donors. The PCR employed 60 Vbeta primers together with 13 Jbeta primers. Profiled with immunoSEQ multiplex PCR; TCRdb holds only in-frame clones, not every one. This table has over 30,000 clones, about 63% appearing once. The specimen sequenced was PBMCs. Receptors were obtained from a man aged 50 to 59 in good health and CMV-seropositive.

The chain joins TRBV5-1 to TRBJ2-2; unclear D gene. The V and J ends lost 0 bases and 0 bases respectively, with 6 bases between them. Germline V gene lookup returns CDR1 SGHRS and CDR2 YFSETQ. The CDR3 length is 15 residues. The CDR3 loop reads CASSLDTANTGELFF. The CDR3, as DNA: TGCGCCAGCAGCTTGGACACCGCGAACACCGGGGAGCTGTTTTTT.

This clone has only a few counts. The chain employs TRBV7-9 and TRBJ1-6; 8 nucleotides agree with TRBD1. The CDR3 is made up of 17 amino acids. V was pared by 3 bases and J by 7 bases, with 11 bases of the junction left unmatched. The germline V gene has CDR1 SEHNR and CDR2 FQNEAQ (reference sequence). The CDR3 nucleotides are TGTGCCAGCAGCTTGGAATATGACGGGACAGGCAATTCACCCCTCCACTTT. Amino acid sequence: CASSLEYDGTGNSPLHF.

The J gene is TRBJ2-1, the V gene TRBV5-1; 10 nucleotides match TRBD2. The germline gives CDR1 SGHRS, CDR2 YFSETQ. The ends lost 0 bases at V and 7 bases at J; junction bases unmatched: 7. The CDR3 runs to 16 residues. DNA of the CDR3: TGCGCCAGCAGCTTGGGTCAGCGGGAGGGCCTAAATGAGCAGTTCTTC. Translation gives CASSLGQREGLNEQFF.

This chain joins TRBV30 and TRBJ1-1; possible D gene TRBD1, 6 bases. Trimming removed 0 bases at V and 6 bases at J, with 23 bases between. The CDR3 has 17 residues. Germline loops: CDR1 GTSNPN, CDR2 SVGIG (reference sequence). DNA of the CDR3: TGTGCCTGGAGTGTACGTTTGCTCGGACAGAAGACCCCTGAAGCTTTCTTT. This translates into CAWSVRLLGQKTPEAFF. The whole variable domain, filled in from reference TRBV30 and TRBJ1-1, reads SQTIHQWPATLVQPVGSPLSLECTVEGTSNPNLYWYRQAAGRGLQLLFYSVGIGQISSEVPQNLSASRPQDRQFILSSKKLLLSDSGFYLCAWSVRLLGQKTPEAFFGQGTRLTVV.

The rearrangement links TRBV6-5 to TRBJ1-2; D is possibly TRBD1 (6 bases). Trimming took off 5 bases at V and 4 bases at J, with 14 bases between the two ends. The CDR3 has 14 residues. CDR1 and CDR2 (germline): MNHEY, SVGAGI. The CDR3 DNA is TGTGCCAGCAGTCCCCTGGACAGCCTCTATGGCTACACCTTC. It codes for CASSPLDSLYGYTF.

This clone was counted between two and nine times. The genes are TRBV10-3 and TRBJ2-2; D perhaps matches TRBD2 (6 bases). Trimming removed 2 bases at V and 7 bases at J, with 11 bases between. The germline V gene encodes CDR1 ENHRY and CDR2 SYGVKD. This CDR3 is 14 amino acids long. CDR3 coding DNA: TGTGCCATCAGTGAGGTTCTAGCGAACGGGGAGCTGTTTTTT. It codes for CAISEVLANGELFF.

The CDR3 DNA sequence: TGTGCCAGCGTGCGGGGGCTTAGTGAAAAACTGTTTTTT. It specifies CASVRGLSEKLFF. This sequence joins TRBV2 and TRBJ1-4; perhaps TRBD1 as D (6 bases). The CDR3 extends over 13 amino acids. V was cut by 8 bases and J by 7 bases, with 14 bases left in between. CDR1 is SNHLY and CDR2 is FYNNEI in the germline V gene.

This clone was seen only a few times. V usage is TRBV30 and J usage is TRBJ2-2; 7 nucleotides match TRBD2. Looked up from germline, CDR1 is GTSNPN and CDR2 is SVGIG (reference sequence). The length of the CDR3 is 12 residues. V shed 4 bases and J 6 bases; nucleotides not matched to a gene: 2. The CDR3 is CAWTLAAGELFF. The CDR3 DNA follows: TGTGCCTGGACTCTAGCGGCCGGGGAGCTGTTTTTT. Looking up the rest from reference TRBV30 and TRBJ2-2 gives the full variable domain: SQTIHQWPATLVQPVGSPLSLECTVEGTSNPNLYWYRQAAGRGLQLLFYSVGIGQISSEVPQNLSASRPQDRQFILSSKKLLLSDSGFYLCAWTLAAGELFFGEGSRLTVL.

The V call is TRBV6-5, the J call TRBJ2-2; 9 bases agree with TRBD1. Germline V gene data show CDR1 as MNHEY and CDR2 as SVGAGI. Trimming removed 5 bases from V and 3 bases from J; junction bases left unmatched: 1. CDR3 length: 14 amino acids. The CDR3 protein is CASSRQGDTGELFF. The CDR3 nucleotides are TGTGCCAGCAGTCGACAGGGGGACACCGGGGAGCTGTTTTTT.

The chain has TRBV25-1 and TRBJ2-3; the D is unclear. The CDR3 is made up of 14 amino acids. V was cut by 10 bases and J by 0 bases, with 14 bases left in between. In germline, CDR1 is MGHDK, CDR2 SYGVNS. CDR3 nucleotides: TGTGCCACACGCGGCACCCTGAGCACAGATACGCAGTATTTT. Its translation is CATRGTLSTDTQYF.

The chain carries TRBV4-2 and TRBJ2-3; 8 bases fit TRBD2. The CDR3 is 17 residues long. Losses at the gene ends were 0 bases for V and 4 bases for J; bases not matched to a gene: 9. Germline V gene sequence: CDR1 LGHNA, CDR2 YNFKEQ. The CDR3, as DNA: TGTGCCAGCAGCCAAGATTCTGGCGGGGGGTTGGCAGATACGCAGTATTTT. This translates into CASSQDSGGGLADTQYF.

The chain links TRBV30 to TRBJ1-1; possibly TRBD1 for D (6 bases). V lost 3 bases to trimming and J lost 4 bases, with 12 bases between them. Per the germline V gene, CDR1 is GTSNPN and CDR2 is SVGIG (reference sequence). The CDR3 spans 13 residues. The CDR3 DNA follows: TGTGCCTGGAGGACACAGGGTGGCACTGAAGCTTTCTTT. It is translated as CAWRTQGGTEAFF.

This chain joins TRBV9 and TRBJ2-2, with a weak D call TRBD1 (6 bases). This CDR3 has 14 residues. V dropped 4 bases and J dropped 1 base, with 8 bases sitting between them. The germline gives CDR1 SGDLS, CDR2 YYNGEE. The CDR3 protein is CASSLGQNTGELFF. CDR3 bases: TGTGCCAGCAGCTTGGGACAGAACACCGGGGAGCTGTTTTTT.

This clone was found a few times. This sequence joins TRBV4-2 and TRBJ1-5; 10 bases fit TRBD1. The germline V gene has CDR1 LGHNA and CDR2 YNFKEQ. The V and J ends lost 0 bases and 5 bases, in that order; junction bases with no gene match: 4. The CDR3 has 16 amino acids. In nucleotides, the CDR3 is TGTGCCAGCAGCCAAGATCCCGGGACAGGGGATCAGCCCCAGCATTTT. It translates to CASSQDPGTGDQPQHF.

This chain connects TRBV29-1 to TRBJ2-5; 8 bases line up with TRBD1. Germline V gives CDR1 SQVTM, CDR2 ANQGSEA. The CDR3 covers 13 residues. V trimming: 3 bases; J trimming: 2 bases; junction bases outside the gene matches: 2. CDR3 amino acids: CSVEGQAQETQYF. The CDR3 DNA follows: TGCAGCGTTGAGGGACAGGCACAAGAGACCCAGTACTTC.

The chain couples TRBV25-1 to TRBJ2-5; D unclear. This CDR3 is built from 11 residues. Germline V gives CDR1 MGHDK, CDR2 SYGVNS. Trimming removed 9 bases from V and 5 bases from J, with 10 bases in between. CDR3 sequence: CASTRWETQYF. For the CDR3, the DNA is TGTGCCAGTACCAGGTGGGAGACCCAGTACTTC.

The CDR3 spells CASSYDRGRPQHF. DNA for the CDR3: TGTGCCAGCAGTTATGACAGGGGAAGGCCCCAGCATTTT. J is TRBJ1-5 and V is TRBV28; 8 bases line up with TRBD1. CDR1 is MDHEN and CDR2 is SYDVKM in the germline V gene. J gave up 9 bases and V 4 bases, and 5 bases lay outside the gene matches. The CDR3 covers 13 residues.

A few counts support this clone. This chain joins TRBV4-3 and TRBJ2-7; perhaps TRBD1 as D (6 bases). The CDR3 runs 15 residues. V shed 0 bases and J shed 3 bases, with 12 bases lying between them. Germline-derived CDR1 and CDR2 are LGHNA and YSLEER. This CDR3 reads CASSQDSRGNYEQYF. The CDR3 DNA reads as TGCGCCAGCAGCCAAGACAGCAGGGGAAACTACGAGCAGTACTTC.

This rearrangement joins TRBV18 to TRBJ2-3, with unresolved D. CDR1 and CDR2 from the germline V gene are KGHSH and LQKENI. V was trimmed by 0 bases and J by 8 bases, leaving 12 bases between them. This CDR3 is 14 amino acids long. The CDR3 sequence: CASSPPSVDGTQYF. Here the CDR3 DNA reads TGTGCCAGCTCACCACCTTCGGTAGATGGTACGCAGTATTTT.

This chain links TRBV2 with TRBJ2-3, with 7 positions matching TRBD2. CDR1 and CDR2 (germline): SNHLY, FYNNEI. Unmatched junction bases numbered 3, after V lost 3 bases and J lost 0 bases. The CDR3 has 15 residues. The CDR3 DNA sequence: TGTGCCAGCAGTGACAGACTAGCTAGCACAGATACGCAGTATTTT. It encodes CASSDRLASTDTQYF.

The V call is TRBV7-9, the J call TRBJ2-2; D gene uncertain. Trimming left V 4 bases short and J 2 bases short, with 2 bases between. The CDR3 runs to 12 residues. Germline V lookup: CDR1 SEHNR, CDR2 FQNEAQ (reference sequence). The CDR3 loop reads CASSSNTGELFF. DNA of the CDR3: TGTGCCAGCAGCTCTAACACCGGGGAGCTGTTTTTT.

CDR3 nucleotide sequence: TGTGCCAGCAGCTCCACTCTCATACAGAGTTCCTATGGCTACACCTTC. Residues: CASSSTLIQSSYGYTF. This chain joins TRBV7-6 and TRBJ1-2; the D is unclear. Germline values: CDR1 SGHVS, CDR2 FNYEAQ. The CDR3 sequence is 16 residues long. Trimming removed 4 bases from V and 4 bases from J, with 19 bases in between.

The CDR3 sequence is CASSLALAGDYEQYF. CDR3 in DNA: TGCGCCAGCAGCTTGGCTCTAGCGGGGGACTACGAGCAGTACTTC. The chain carries TRBV5-1 and TRBJ2-7; TRBD2 matches at 10 bases. Germline trimming cut 0 bases from V and 3 bases from J; bases unmatched to any gene: 3. The germline V gene has CDR1 SGHRS and CDR2 YFSETQ. The CDR3 sequence is 15 residues long.

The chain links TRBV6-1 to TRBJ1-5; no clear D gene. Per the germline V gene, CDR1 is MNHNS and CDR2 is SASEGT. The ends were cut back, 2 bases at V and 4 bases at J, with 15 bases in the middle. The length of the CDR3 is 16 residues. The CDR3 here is CASSEPHLTPNQPQHF. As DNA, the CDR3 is TGTGCCAGCAGTGAACCACACCTCACCCCGAATCAGCCCCAGCATTTT.

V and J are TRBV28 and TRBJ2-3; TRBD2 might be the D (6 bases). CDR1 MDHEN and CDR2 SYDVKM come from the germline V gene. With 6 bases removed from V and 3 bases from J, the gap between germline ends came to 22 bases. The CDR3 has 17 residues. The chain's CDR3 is CASSTVGDSAFTDTQYF. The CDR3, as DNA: TGTGCCAGCAGCACAGTGGGGGACTCCGCCTTTACAGATACGCAGTATTTT.

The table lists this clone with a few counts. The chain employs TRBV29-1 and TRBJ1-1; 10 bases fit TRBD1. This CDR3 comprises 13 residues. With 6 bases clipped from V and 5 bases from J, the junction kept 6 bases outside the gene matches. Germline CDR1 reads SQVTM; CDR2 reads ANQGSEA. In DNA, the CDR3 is TGCAGCGTGGGACAGGGGATGGGGACTGAAGCTTTCTTT. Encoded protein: CSVGQGMGTEAFF.

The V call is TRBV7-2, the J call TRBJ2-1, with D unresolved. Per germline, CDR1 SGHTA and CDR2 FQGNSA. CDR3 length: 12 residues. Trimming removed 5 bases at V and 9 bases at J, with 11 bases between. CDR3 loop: CASSATQVEQFF. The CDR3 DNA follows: TGTGCCAGCAGCGCGACCCAGGTTGAGCAGTTCTTC.

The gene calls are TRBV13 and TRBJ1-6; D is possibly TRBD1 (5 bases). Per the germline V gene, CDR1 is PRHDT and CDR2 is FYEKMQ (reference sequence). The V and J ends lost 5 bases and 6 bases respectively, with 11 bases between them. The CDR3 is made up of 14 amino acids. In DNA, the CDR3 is TGTGCCAGCAGCGCCCAGGGTGGTAATTCACCCCTCCACTTT. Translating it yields CASSAQGGNSPLHF.

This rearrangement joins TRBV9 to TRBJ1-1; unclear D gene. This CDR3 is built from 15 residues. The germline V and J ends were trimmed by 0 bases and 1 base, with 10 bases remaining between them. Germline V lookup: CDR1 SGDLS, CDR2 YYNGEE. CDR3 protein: CASSVDPVKNTEAFF. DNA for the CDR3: TGTGCCAGCAGCGTAGACCCAGTCAAGAACACTGAAGCTTTCTTT. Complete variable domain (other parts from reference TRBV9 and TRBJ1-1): DSGVTQTPKHLITATGQRVTLRCSPRSGDLSVYWYQQSLDQGLQFLIQYYNGEERAKGNILERFSAQQFPDLHSELNLSSLELGDSALYFCASSVDPVKNTEAFFGQGTRLTVV.

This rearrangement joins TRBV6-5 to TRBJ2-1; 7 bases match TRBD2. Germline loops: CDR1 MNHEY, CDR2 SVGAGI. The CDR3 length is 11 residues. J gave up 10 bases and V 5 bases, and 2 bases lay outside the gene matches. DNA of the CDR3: TGTGCCAGCAGTAGGCGGGGGGAGCAGTTCTTC. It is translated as CASSRRGEQFF.